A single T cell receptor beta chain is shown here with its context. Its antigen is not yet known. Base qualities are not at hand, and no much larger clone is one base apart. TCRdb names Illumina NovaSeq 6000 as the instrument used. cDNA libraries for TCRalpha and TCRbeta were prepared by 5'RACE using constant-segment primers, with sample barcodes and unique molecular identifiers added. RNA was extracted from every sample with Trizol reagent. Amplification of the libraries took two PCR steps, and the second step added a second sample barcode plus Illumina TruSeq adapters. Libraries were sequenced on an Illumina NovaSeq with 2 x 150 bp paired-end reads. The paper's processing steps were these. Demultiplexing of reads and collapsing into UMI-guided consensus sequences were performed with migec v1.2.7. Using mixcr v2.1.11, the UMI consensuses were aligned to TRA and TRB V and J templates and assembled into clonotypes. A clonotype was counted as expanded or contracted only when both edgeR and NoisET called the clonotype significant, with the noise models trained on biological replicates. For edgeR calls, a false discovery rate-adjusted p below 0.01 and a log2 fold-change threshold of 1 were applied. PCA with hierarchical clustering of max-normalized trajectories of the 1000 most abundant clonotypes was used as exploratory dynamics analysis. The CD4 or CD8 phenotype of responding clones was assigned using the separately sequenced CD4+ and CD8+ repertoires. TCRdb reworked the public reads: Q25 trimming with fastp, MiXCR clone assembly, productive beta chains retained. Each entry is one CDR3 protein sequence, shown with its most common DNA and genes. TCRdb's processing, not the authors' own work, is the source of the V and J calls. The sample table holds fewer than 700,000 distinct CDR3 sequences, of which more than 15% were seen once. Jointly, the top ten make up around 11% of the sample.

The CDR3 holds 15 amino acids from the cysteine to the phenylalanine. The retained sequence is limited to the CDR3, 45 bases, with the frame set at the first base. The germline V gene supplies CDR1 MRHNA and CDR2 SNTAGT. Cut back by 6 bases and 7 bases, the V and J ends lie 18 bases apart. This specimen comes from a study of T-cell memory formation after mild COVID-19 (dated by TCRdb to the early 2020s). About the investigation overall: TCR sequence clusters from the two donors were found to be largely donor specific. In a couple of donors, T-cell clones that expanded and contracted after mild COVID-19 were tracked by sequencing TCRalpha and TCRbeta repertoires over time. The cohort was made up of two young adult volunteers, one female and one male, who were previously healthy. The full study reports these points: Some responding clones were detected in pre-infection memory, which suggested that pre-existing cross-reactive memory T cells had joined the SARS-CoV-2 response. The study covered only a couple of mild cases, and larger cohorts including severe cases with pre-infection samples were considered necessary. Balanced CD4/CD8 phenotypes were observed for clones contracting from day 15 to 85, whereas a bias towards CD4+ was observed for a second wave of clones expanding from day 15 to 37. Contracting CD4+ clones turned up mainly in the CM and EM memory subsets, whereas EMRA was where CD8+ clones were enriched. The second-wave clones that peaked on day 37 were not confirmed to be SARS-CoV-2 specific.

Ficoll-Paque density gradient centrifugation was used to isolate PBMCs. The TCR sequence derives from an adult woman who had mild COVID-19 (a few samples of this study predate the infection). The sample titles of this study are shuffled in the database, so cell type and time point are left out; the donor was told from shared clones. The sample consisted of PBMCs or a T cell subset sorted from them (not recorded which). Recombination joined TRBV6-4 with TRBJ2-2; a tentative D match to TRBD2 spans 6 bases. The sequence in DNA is TGTGCCAGCAGCGCCGGGACTCTGGGTAGCGGGGAGCTGTTTTTT. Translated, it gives CASSAGTLGSGELFF.